These 23 T cell receptor beta chains were all obtained from the same sample, sequenced in a study of T cell responses to AZD1222 COVID-19 vaccine. Clones were read by immunoSEQ multiplex PCR, and TCRdb kept only the in-frame ones, dropping some. This table holds 210,000 or so clones, about 94% found once. The source was peripheral blood, collected 28 days after the second dose of the MenACWY control vaccine. Every receptor here comes from an adult who received the MenACWY meningococcal vaccine as a control.

The chain carries TRBV12-5 and TRBJ2-1; 14 bases map to TRBD2. This CDR3 has 17 amino acids. CDR1 and CDR2 (germline): LGHNT, FRNRAP. V lost 5 bases, J lost 5 bases, and 8 bases stayed unmatched. CDR3 bases: TGTGCTAGTGGTCTCGGGACTAGCGGGAGAAGCGACAATGAGCAGTTCTTC. Translated: CASGLGTSGRSDNEQFF.

The chain combines TRBV6-1 with TRBJ1-1, with D tentatively TRBD1 (6 bases). V was cut by 3 bases and J by 9 bases, with 8 bases left in between. The CDR3 is 11 residues long. CDR1 and CDR2 (germline): MNHNS, SASEGT. The CDR3 sequence: CASSEGGQAFF. The CDR3 DNA reads TGTGCCAGCAGTGAGGGGGGGCAAGCTTTCTTT.

The rearrangement links TRBV7-9 to TRBJ2-7; D is uncertain. CDR1 and CDR2 from the germline V gene are SEHNR and FQNEAQ (reference sequence). The CDR3 sequence is 13 residues long. With 1 base removed from V and 0 bases from J, the gap between germline ends came to 4 bases. The CDR3 here is CASSLDSSYEQYF. The CDR3 DNA reads TGTGCCAGCAGCTTAGACAGCTCCTACGAGCAGTACTTC.

V usage is TRBV19 and J usage is TRBJ1-1, with D unclear. Trimming stripped 7 bases from V and 8 bases from J, with 14 bases between. Germline loops: CDR1 LNHDA, CDR2 SQIVND (reference sequence). The CDR3 has 12 residues. In DNA, the CDR3 is TGTGCCAGTAATGGGATAGAGAGGGAAGCTTTCTTT. As protein: CASNGIEREAFF.

The gene calls are TRBV7-9 and TRBJ2-1, with 11 bases aligning to TRBD2. CDR3 length equals 17 residues. The germline V gene has CDR1 SEHNR and CDR2 FQNEAQ (reference sequence). Trimming at V came to 1 base and at J to 8 bases, leaving 10 bases not matched to a gene. The CDR3 sequence: CASSLGPTSGSSHEQFF. In DNA, the CDR3 is TGTGCCAGCAGCTTAGGACCCACTAGCGGGAGTTCCCATGAGCAGTTCTTC. The full variable domain, its missing parts supplied by reference TRBV7-9 and TRBJ2-1, is DTGVSQNPRHKITKRGQNVTFRCDPISEHNRLYWYRQTLGQGPEFLTYFQNEAQLEKSRLLSDRFSAERPKGSFSTLEIQRTEQGDSAMYLCASSLGPTSGSSHEQFFGPGTRLTVL.

This clone was seen once. V usage is TRBV27 and J usage is TRBJ2-2; 9 bases agree with TRBD2. The CDR3 runs to 16 residues. The germline V gene has CDR1 MNHEY and CDR2 SMNVEV (reference sequence). V lost 5 bases to trimming and J lost 4 bases; unmatched junction nucleotides: 8. CDR3 protein: CASSLSSGRSTGELFF. Written as DNA, the CDR3 is TGTGCCAGCAGTCTCAGTAGCGGGAGATCCACCGGGGAGCTGTTTTTT.

The V call is TRBV6-1, the J call TRBJ1-5; tentatively, D is TRBD1 (5 bases). V was pared by 3 bases and J by 0 bases, with 12 bases between. Per germline, CDR1 MNHNS and CDR2 SASEGT. The CDR3 is made up of 16 amino acids. The CDR3 bases are TGTGCCAGCAGTGAGAGCCGGGGCTATAGCAATCAGCCCCAGCATTTT. Its translation is CASSESRGYSNQPQHF.

CDR3 loop: CASSVGGIEAFF. The CDR3 region has the DNA TGTGCCAGCTCTGTCGGGGGTATAGAAGCTTTCTTT. The chain carries TRBV2 and TRBJ1-1; a possible D gene is TRBD1 (5 bases). With 8 bases removed from V and 8 bases from J, the gap between germline ends came to 15 bases. Germline CDR1 reads SNHLY; CDR2 reads FYNNEI. The CDR3 is 12 residues long. The full variable domain, completed using reference TRBV2 and TRBJ1-1, is EPEVTQTPSHQVTQMGQEVILRCVPISNHLYFYWYRQILGQKVEFLVSFYNNEISEKSEIFDDQFSVERPDGSNFTLKIRSTKLEDSAMYFCASSVGGIEAFFGQGTRLTVV.

The chain employs TRBV21-1 and TRBJ1-4. TRBV21-1 is labeled a pseudogene. The CDR3 spans 12 residues. The CDR3: CAMPPGDEKLFF. The DNA for the CDR3 is TGTGCCATGCCCCCCGGGGATGAAAAACTGTTTTTT.

V gene TRBV29-1 combines with J gene TRBJ1-2; D unresolved. CDR1 SQVTM and CDR2 ANQGSEA come from the germline V gene. The V end lost 4 bases, the J end lost 4 bases, and 13 bases lay between the germline ends. The CDR3 spans 13 residues. CDR3 in amino acids: CSVVLSSFYGYTF. The CDR3 DNA reads as TGCAGCGTTGTACTCTCGAGTTTCTATGGCTACACCTTC.

The chain couples TRBV7-2 to TRBJ1-1; tentatively, D is TRBD1 (5 bases). This CDR3 has 14 residues. The V gene lost 5 bases and the J gene lost 1 base, with 11 bases spanning the gap. The germline V gene encodes CDR1 SGHTA and CDR2 FQGNSA. CDR3 protein: CASSPMGTNTEAFF. The CDR3 DNA is TGTGCCAGCAGCCCCATGGGGACGAACACTGAAGCTTTCTTT.

The chain has TRBV6-5 and TRBJ1-1, with D perhaps matching TRBD1 (6 bases). The CDR3 runs to 15 residues. The V end was cut by 5 bases, the J end by 6 bases, with 19 bases between. CDR1 MNHEY and CDR2 SVGAGI come from the germline V gene. CDR3 sequence: CASSQTFRGRPEAFF. CDR3 DNA sequence: TGTGCCAGCAGTCAAACCTTTCGGGGGCGCCCTGAAGCTTTCTTT.

The genes are TRBV9 and TRBJ2-1, with 7 bases identical to TRBD2. CDR1 and CDR2 from the germline V gene are SGDLS and YYNGEE. CDR3 size: 16 residues. The V segment lost 4 bases and the J segment 0 bases; nucleotides outside the gene matches: 7. In DNA, the CDR3 is TGTGCCAGCAGCCCGGGGGGTCTAAGCTCCTACAATGAGCAGTTCTTC. The encoded protein is CASSPGGLSSYNEQFF.

The chain carries TRBV15 and TRBJ2-7; 9 bases align to TRBD2. Germline V CDR1 and CDR2: LNHNV, YYDKDF (reference sequence). CDR3 size: 16 residues. V lost 0 bases, J lost 2 bases, and 5 bases stayed unmatched. CDR3 nucleotide sequence: TGTGCCACCAGCAGAGAGAAGCGGGGGGCCGCCTACGAGCAGTACTTC. It encodes CATSREKRGAAYEQYF.

This clone has just one count. The chain uses TRBV24-1 and TRBJ2-5, with D maybe TRBD2 (6 bases). The CDR3 loop spans 12 amino acids. Germline CDR1 KGHDR, CDR2 SFDVKD. Trimming pared 10 bases from V and 5 bases from J, leaving 13 bases between. For the CDR3, the DNA is TGTGCCACGGGGGGAGTGGAGGAGACCCAGTACTTC. It specifies CATGGVEETQYF.

The genes are TRBV7-8 and TRBJ2-1; 8 positions match TRBD2. Germline V gives CDR1 SGHVS, CDR2 FQNEAQ. Trimming took 3 bases from V and 5 from J; bases not matched to a gene: 9. CDR3 size: 16 residues. The CDR3 region is CASSLEVSGSHNEQFF. CDR3 nucleotides: TGTGCCAGCAGCTTGGAGGTGAGCGGGAGCCACAATGAGCAGTTCTTC.

The chain couples TRBV19 to TRBJ2-7, with 11 bases fitting TRBD1. Germline CDR1 reads LNHDA; CDR2 reads SQIVND (reference sequence). CDR3 length: 17 residues. V was clipped by 3 bases and J by 3 bases; unmatched bases: 10. The CDR3 spells CASSIYKAGTGGYEQYF. The DNA of the CDR3 is TGTGCCAGTAGTATCTATAAAGCCGGGACAGGGGGCTACGAGCAGTACTTC.

This sequence joins TRBV4-1 and TRBJ2-7, with D possibly TRBD1 on 5 matching bases. V lost 4 bases and J lost 4, with 20 bases in between. CDR3 length: 16 residues. Germline V gives CDR1 MGHRA, CDR2 YSYEKL. The CDR3 is CASSRGGAPIPYEQYF. DNA of the CDR3: TGCGCCAGCAGCCGTGGTGGGGCCCCGATCCCTTACGAGCAGTACTTC.

The genes are TRBV5-5 and TRBJ1-1; D may be TRBD1 (6 bases). The CDR3 is 15 amino acids. Trimming pared 6 bases from V and 3 bases from J, leaving 18 bases between. Germline V gene sequence: CDR1 SGHKS, CDR2 YYEKEE (reference sequence). As DNA, the CDR3 is TGTGCCAGCACCCAACGAGGGGGGATGGACACTGAAGCTTTCTTT. It yields the protein CASTQRGGMDTEAFF.

This sequence joins TRBV24-1 and TRBJ2-1; 8 bases match TRBD2. Per germline, CDR1 KGHDR and CDR2 SFDVKD. Germline trimming cut 2 bases from V and 6 bases from J; bases unmatched to any gene: 5. The CDR3 has 15 amino acids. The chain's CDR3 is CATSDSRGGSNEQFF. CDR3 nucleotides: TGTGCCACCAGTGATTCACGGGGGGGGAGCAATGAGCAGTTCTTC.

V and J are TRBV28 and TRBJ2-7; D is perhaps TRBD2 (5 bases). Germline CDR1 reads MDHEN; CDR2 reads SYDVKM. The CDR3 runs to 13 residues. Trimming removed 3 bases from V and 5 bases from J, with 11 bases in between. CDR3 coding DNA: TGTGCCAGCAGTTTTGTTGAGGGCCACGAGCAGTACTTC. Translating it yields CASSFVEGHEQYF.

The V gene is TRBV15, the J gene TRBJ1-5; D ambiguous. CDR3 length: 14 amino acids. V was shortened by 8 bases and J by 3 bases, with 14 bases between the two germline ends. The germline V gene encodes CDR1 LNHNV and CDR2 YYDKDF (reference sequence). The CDR3 nucleotides read TGTGCCACCTCCATTACGGGTTACAATCAGCCCCAGCATTTT. This translates into CATSITGYNQPQHF.

The CDR3 bases are TGTGCCAGCAGTGATTTCCCGGACAGGGGTGATGGCTACACCTTC. As protein: CASSDFPDRGDGYTF. J is TRBJ1-2 and V is TRBV28; 9 nucleotides align to TRBD1. With 5 bases clipped from V and 6 bases from J, the junction kept 10 bases outside the gene matches. The CDR3 sequence is 15 residues long. Per germline, CDR1 MDHEN and CDR2 SYDVKM.